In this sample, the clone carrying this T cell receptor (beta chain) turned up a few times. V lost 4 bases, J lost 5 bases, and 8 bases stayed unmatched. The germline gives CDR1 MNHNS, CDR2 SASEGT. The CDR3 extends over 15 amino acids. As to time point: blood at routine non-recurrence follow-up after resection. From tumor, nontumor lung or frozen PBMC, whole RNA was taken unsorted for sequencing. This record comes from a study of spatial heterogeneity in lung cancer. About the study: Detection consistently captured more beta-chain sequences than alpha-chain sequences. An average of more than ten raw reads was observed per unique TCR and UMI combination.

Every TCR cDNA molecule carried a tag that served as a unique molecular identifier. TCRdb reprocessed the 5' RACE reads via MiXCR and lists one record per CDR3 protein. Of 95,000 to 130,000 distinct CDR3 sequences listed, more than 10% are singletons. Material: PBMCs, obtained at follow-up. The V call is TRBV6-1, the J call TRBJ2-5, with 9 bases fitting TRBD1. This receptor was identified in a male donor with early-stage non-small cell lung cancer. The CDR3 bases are TGTGCCAGCAGTGTAGGACAGGGGTGGAGCGAGACCCAGTACTTC. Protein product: CASSVGQGWSETQYF.